This TCR beta chain came from a study of T cell responses to AZD1222 COVID-19 vaccine (dated by TCRdb to about 2021). Some background on the complete study: AZD1222 recipients whose second dose came at about 4 weeks and those whose second dose came at about 12 weeks were combined into one group, since spike-specific TCR depth and breadth did not differ between the two schedules. TCR sequencing covered roughly 230 trial participants: some 210 given two doses of AZD1222 and 26 given two doses of MenACWY control vaccine. Trial participants were enrolled by age into 18-55, 56-69 and 70-plus year subgroups, with roughly 160, 29 and 62 TCR-sequenced participants respectively. General conclusions and limits of the study: After two AZD1222 doses, spike-specific TCR breadth and depth were significantly higher than at day 0 and than in MenACWY recipients. Conclusions about previously exposed vaccinees are limited, since just five or six AZD1222 recipients were seropositive for SARS-CoV-2 at baseline. In the small 56-69-year group, the increase in depth fell short of significance, most likely because of low power. Reportedly, close to half of the unique spike-specific TCRs recognized epitopes lying outside the regions that are mutated in the B.1.351 and B.1.1.7 variants. CD4 TCRs associated with the vaccine covered the entire spike protein, and the dominant responses were in regions 160-218 and 743-854. Most participants were white British and females outnumbered males, and the authors suggested that clonal diversity may have been underestimated. Because no samples from the day 14 peak response were available, repertoires could be characterized only after the peak T cell response.

The time point label for this specimen denotes: baseline before first vaccination. The vaccinee samples were drawn from two UK trials, COV001 and COV002, one of which was a single-blind randomized controlled phase 2/3 trial testing AZD1222 (ChAdOx1 nCoV-19) in healthy adults. For TCRbeta chain sequencing, PBMC samples from trial participants were taken at day 0 and at day 28 after the second dose. In regard to this clone: Which antigen it targets is not known. No per-base quality is available; no much larger clone lies one base away.

The CDR3 regions of human TCRbeta chains were subjected to immunosequencing. In the source study's methods: Repertoire TCRs were checked for matches against a reference library of SARS-CoV-2-specific TCRs that had been generated using the MIRA antigen-specificity platform. Breadth was defined as the fraction of unique TCRs that were SARS-CoV-2-associated, and depth was defined as the fraction of total T cells that were SARS-CoV-2-associated. Using the MIRA data, each spike-specific TCR was mapped to the spike region that the TCR reacts to and placed in a CD4 or CD8 class. Log10-transformed breadth and depth values were compared by one-way ANOVA with Sidak's multiple comparisons tests. TCRdb mirrors the immuneACCESS table, restricted to in-frame sequences. Some clones are absent from its copies; in checked studies, under half trace to an unresolved V gene, and the reason for the others is unknown. From that table come the V and J calls and clone size; the DNA was used to work out D and trimming. The sample has fewer than 200,000 clones on record, 85% to 95% of them singletons. Together, the top ten hold 1% to 1.5% of the sample.

From a lookup of the germline V gene (reference sequence), CDR1 and CDR2 are LNHDA and SQIVND. V and J are trimmed by 6 bases and 2 bases, and the gene matches miss 9 bases of the junction. From its cysteine to its phenylalanine, the CDR3 spans 15 amino acids. Left in the record is the CDR3 DNA by itself, 45 bases read in frame from the first base. Material: peripheral blood, obtained on day 0 of AZD1222 vaccination. The chain is assembled from TRBV19 and TRBJ2-7, with 8 junctional bases fitting TRBD1. The clonotype was recovered from an adult in good health. Here the CDR3 is given as CASSLDRGRTYEQYF. In nucleotides, the sequence is TGTGCCAGTAGCCTCGACAGGGGACGTACCTACGAGCAGTACTTC.